This T cell receptor beta chain was sequenced during a study of blood T cell repertoires in COVID-19. Study information: In each case, the material was cDNA or gDNA derived from T cells, B-cell-depleted T cells, or PBMCs.

Germline V gene data show CDR1 as SGHRS and CDR2 as YFSETQ. This CDR3 is 16 amino acids long. Between the trimmed V and J ends, which lost 4 bases and 4 bases, there was a span of 20 bases. Data came from immunoSEQ multiplex PCR; TCRdb stores just in-frame clones and leaves some out. The table lists approximately 300,000 clones, roughly 90% of them singletons. The sequence came from a man aged 18-30 years with active or convalescent COVID-19. V usage is TRBV5-1 and J usage is TRBJ2-5, with D possibly TRBD1 on 6 matching bases. Sequencing was carried out using peripheral blood. The DNA for the CDR3 is TGCGCCAGCAGCCCAACGGACAGCGTAGGGGGAGAGACCCAGTACTTC. It codes for CASSPTDSVGGETQYF.